The sequence of this TCR beta chain was determined in a study of OX40 agonist ivuxolimab in advanced cancers. Whole-study context: Patients were infused with ivuxolimab every 2 weeks at 0.01 to 10 mg/kg. Therapy given before enrollment (anti-PD-1, anti-PD-L1 or anti-CTLA-4) was allowed, and over 35% had some.

Study-level findings and limits: Doses of 0.1 to 3.0 mg/kg were accompanied by clonal expansion of CD4+ and CD8+ blood T cells by week 6. The 0.1-3.0 mg/kg partial responders had among the lowest clonal expansion.

The method was immunoSEQ multiplex PCR; TCRdb's version includes in-frame clones alone and lacks a portion of them. Among under 70,000 clones listed, 75% to 90% were seen once. Judged by abundance, this clone is medium-sized. Its cognate antigen is unknown. Germline V CDR1 and CDR2: SNHLY, FYNNEI. CDR3 size: 15 residues. V shed 6 bases and J 0 bases; nucleotides not matched to a gene: 6. This receptor was identified in an adult with an advanced solid tumor such as melanoma, head and neck, liver or kidney cancer. The sample was CD4+ or CD8+ T cells sorted from blood, taken in a trial of the OX40 agonist ivuxolimab. The V gene is TRBV2, the J gene TRBJ1-2; the match to TRBD1 covers 8 bases. In DNA form, the CDR3 reads TGTGCCAGCAGCTACGGGACAGGCGCTAACTATGGCTACACCTTC. Encoded protein: CASSYGTGANYGYTF.